This T cell receptor (beta chain) was retrieved from a study of T cells in localized non-small cell lung cancer. Study-level points and caveats: The study detected a median approximately 55 of the top 100 tumor clones in adjacent lung. Uninvolved adjacent lung showed higher T cell clonality than tumor.

Profiling relied on immunoSEQ multiplex PCR, and the TCRdb table lists in-frame clones only, not all of them. Counted here are roughly 13,000 clones, roughly 84% occurring once; the ten biggest clones make up over 25%. About this clone itself: What it binds is not known.

The TCR sequence derives from a male donor aged 60 or over with stage I squamous cell lung carcinoma. Material: peripheral blood, obtained before any cancer treatment.

The CDR3 coding sequence is TGTGCCAGCAGTGAAGCGTTACTAGCGGGATTGTGGGTTAGTGGAGAGACCCAGTACTTC. Translated, it gives CASSEALLAGLWVSGETQYF. The chain recombines TRBV6-1 with TRBJ2-5; 10 bases match TRBD2. Trimming at V came to 0 bases and at J to 4 bases, leaving 17 bases not matched to a gene. CDR3 length equals 20 residues. Germline CDR1 and CDR2: MNHNS and SASEGT.